This is a list of T cell receptor beta chains from one sample in a study of T cells after yellow fever vaccination. TCRdb used MiXCR to reprocess the 5' RACE reads, holding one entry per CDR3 protein. The repertoire holds a few hundred thousand distinct CDR3 sequences, with 8.1% as singletons. The material was PBMCs, obtained about 49 days after the first yellow fever vaccination. All receptors derive from a man aged 18 to 30 who received the YFV17D yellow fever vaccine. CDR3s include the opening cysteine and the closing phenylalanine or tryptophan. Fields, in order: V gene, D gene, J gene, clone size, CDR3 DNA, CDR3 protein. The D gene is left open where the match is weak. The size field is filled for only some rows; it gives once, few, many or a size class.

TRBV19	.	TRBJ1-5	few	TGTGCCAGTAGGGTATCTTCGGGCAGGGGATATCAGCCCCAGCATTTT	CASRVSSGRGYQPQHF
TRBV15	.	TRBJ2-1	few	TGTGCCACCAGCAGAGGTTTCGAAAGCTCCTACAATGAGCAGTTCTTC	CATSRGFESSYNEQFF
TRBV6-1	.	TRBJ1-6	.	TGTGCCAGCAGTGATATGGCCGGGACGGGCAATTCACCCCTCCACTTT	CASSDMAGTGNSPLHF
TRBV5-4	.	TRBJ1-2	.	TGTGCCAGCAGCTTTGGAGGGAGCGGCTACACCTTC	CASSFGGSGYTF
TRBV5-1	.	TRBJ2-7	.	TGCGCCAGCAGCTTGGCCGCAGGATACGAGCAGTACTTC	CASSLAAGYEQYF
TRBV12-3/TRBV12-4	.	TRBJ2-2	few	TGTGCCAGCAGTTTCATACCGGGACGCTACACCGGGGAGCTGTTTTTT	CASSFIPGRYTGELFF
TRBV18	TRBD2	TRBJ2-1	.	TGTGCCAGCTCACCAGGACGGGGGGGCGGCAATGAGCAGTTCTTC	CASSPGRGGGNEQFF
TRBV20-1	.	TRBJ1-1	.	TGCGGTGCTAGAGGGCGGGGAGGGGGAACTGAAGCTTTCTTT	CGARGRGGGTEAFF
TRBV12-3/TRBV12-4	.	TRBJ2-3	few	TGTGCCAGCAGCACCCTCTCCGGCTATACGCAGTATTTT	CASSTLSGYTQYF
TRBV27	.	TRBJ2-1	many	TGTGCCAGCACCCCATCGCGGGGGCCGGAGCAGTTCTTC	CASTPSRGPEQFF
TRBV28	TRBD1	TRBJ2-1	few	TGTGCCAGCAGTGCCAGGGGGAAGCAGTTCTTC	CASSARGKQFF
TRBV3-1	TRBD1	TRBJ1-6	.	TGTGCCAGCAGCCATACAGGGGGAGGCCCTAATTCACCCCTCCACTTT	CASSHTGGGPNSPLHF
TRBV6-5	.	TRBJ1-6	few	TGTGCCAGCAGTTACCATGACAGAAATTCACCCCTCCACTTT	CASSYHDRNSPLHF
TRBV18	.	TRBJ2-7	many	TGTGCCAGCTCACCCACCGGGACATTCGAGCAGTACTTC	CASSPTGTFEQYF
TRBV12-3/TRBV12-4	TRBD2	TRBJ2-2	many	TGTGCCAGCAGTTTAGGACTAGCTGCGAACACCGGGGAGCTGTTTTTT	CASSLGLAANTGELFF
TRBV7-2	.	TRBJ2-1	few	TGTGCCAGCAGCTTAAGAAACCCCGGCATCGACAATGAGCAGTTCTTC	CASSLRNPGIDNEQFF
TRBV7-9	TRBD1	TRBJ1-1	.	TGTGCCAGCAGCCCTCAGGGGGGTGGTGAAGCTTTCTTT	CASSPQGGGEAFF
TRBV19	.	TRBJ1-1	.	TGTGCCAGTAGTATAACCTGGGAAACTTTCTTT	CASSITWETFF
TRBV29-1	.	TRBJ1-4	.	TGCAGCGGTGGGGGCGACATCGGGGAAAAACTGTTTTTT	CSGGGDIGEKLFF
TRBV10-2	.	TRBJ2-3	.	TGCGCCAGCAGAGACCACACAGATACGCAGTATTTT	CASRDHTDTQYF
TRBV11-2	TRBD2	TRBJ2-3	.	TGTGCCAGCAGCTCAGGGACTAAGCCTAGCACAGATACGCAGTATTTT	CASSSGTKPSTDTQYF
TRBV20-1	TRBD1	TRBJ2-6	few	TGCAGTGCAATGGACAGGCTGAGTCAATCTGGGGCCAACGTCCTGACTTTC	CSAMDRLSQSGANVLTF
TRBV7-2	TRBD2	TRBJ2-5	many	TGTGCCAGCAGCCCAGCGGGGGGGGGAGAGACCCAGTACTTC	CASSPAGGGETQYF
TRBV12-3/TRBV12-4	.	TRBJ2-2	many	TGTGCCAGCAGTCGCCGGGCCCTGGACACCGGGGAGCTGTTTTTT	CASSRRALDTGELFF
TRBV6-2/TRBV6-3	.	TRBJ2-5	few	TGTGCCACCCAAGACGCAGAGACCCAGTACTTC	CATQDAETQYF
TRBV5-5	.	TRBJ1-1	few	TGTGCCAGCAGGCAAGGAGGACGCAACAGAGGAGAAGCTTTCTTT	CASRQGGRNRGEAFF
TRBV7-9	.	TRBJ1-1	.	TGTGCCAGCAGCTTAGTCGTAAAGAACACTGAAGCTTTCTTT	CASSLVVKNTEAFF
TRBV7-9	.	TRBJ2-1	.	TGTGCCAGCAGCTTATCACACTCCTACAATGAGCAGTTCTTC	CASSLSHSYNEQFF
TRBV25-1	TRBD1	TRBJ2-4	many	TGTGCCAGCAGTGAAGCCGGGACAGGGAAAAACATTCAGTACTTC	CASSEAGTGKNIQYF
TRBV7-2	.	TRBJ2-5	few	TGTGCCAGCAGCTTAAAAGCGAACCGGGAGACCCAGTACTTC	CASSLKANRETQYF
TRBV7-2	TRBD2	TRBJ2-5	.	TGTGCCAGCAGCCCTGGGACTAGCGGGGGCCAAGAGACCCAGTACTTC	CASSPGTSGGQETQYF
TRBV4-1	.	TRBJ2-2	few	TGCGCCAGCATACCATCACTGAACACCGGGGAGCTGTTTTTT	CASIPSLNTGELFF
TRBV9	TRBD1	TRBJ1-2	.	TGTGCCAGCAGCGTAGAGGCAGGGGGGACCTATGGCTACACCTTC	CASSVEAGGTYGYTF
TRBV11-2	.	TRBJ1-1	.	TGTGCCAGCAGCTCGGTGGGACGGGTTGAAACTGAAGCTTTCTTT	CASSSVGRVETEAFF
TRBV12-3/TRBV12-4	TRBD2	TRBJ2-7	.	TGTGCCAGCAGTTTGGAAGCGGGGGTAAACGAGCAGTACTTC	CASSLEAGVNEQYF
TRBV20-1	.	TRBJ2-4	many	TGCAGTGCTAGAGGAGTCAGGGGTGACATTCAGTACTTC	CSARGVRGDIQYF
TRBV27	TRBD1	TRBJ2-7	.	TGTGCCAGCAGTTGGACAGGAGCAAGCTCCTACGAGCAGTACTTC	CASSWTGASSYEQYF
TRBV7-6	TRBD2	TRBJ2-5	few	TGTGCCAGCAGCAGACTAGCGGGGGGGGCCGGAGTGTCAGAGACCCAGTACTTC	CASSRLAGGAGVSETQYF
TRBV7-6	.	TRBJ2-7	.	TGTGCCAGCAGCCCCGCACCTATTTTGGAGCAGTACTTC	CASSPAPILEQYF
TRBV6-2/TRBV6-3	.	TRBJ2-4	.	TGTGCCAGCAGAGCAGACAGCGCCAAAAACATTCAGTACTTC	CASRADSAKNIQYF